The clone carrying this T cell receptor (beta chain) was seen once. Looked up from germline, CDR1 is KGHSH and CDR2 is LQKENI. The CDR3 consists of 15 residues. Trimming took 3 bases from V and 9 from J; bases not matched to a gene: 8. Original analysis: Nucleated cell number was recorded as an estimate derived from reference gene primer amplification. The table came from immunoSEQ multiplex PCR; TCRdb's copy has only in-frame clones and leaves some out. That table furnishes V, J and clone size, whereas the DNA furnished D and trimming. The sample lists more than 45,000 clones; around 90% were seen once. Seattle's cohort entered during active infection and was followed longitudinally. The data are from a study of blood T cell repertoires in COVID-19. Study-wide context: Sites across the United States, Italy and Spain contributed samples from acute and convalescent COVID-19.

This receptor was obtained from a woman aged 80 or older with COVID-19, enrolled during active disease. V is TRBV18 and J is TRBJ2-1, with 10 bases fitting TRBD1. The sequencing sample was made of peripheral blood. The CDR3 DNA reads TGTGCCAGCTCACCCAGACAGGGGGCCTTAGGTGAGCAGTTCTTC. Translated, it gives CASSPRQGALGEQFF. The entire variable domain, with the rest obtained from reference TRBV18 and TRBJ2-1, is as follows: NAGVMQNPRHLVRRRGQEARLRCSPMKGHSHVYWYRQLPEEGLKFMVYLQKENIIDESGMPKERFSAEFPKEGPSILRIQQVVRGDSAAYFCASSPRQGALGEQFFGPGTRLTVL.